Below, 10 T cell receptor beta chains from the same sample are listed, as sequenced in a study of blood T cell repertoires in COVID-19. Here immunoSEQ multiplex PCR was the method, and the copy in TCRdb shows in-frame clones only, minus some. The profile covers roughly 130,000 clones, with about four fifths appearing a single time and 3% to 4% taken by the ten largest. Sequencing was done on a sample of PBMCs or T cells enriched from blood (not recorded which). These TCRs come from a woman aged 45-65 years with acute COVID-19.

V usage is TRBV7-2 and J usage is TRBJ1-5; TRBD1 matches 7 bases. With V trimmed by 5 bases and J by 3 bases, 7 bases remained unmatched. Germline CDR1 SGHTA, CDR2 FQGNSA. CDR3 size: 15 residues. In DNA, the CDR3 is TGTGCCAGCAGCCAAGACAGGGCCCTCAATCAGCCCCAGCATTTT. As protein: CASSQDRALNQPQHF.

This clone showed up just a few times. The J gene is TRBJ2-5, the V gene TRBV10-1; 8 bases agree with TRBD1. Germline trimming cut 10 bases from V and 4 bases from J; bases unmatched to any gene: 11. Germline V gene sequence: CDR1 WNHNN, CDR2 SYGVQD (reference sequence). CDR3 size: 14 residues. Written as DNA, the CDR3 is TGCGCCACCCGGGGACAGGTCTCCCGAGAGACCCAGTACTTC. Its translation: CATRGQVSRETQYF.

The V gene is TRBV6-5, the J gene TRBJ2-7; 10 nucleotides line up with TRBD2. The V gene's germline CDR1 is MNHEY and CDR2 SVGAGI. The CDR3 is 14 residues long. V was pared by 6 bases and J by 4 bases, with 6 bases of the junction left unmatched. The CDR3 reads CASSLAGEGYEQYF. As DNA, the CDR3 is TGTGCCAGCAGCCTAGCGGGAGAAGGGTACGAGCAGTACTTC.

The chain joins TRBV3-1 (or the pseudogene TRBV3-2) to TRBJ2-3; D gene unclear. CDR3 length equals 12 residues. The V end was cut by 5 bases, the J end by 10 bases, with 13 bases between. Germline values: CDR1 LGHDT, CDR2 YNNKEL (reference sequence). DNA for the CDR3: TGTGCCAGCAGCGAAGGAGCACGGGCGCAGTATTTT. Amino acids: CASSEGARAQYF.

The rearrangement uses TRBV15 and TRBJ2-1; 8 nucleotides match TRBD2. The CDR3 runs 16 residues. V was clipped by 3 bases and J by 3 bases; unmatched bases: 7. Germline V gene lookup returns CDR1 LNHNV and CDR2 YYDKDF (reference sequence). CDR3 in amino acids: CATSRPGGEFYNEQFF. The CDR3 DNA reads TGTGCCACCAGCAGGCCCGGGGGGGAGTTCTACAATGAGCAGTTCTTC. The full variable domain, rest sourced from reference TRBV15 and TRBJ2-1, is DAMVIQNPRYQVTQFGKPVTLSCSQTLNHNVMYWYQQKSSQAPKLLFHYYDKDFNNEADTPDNFQSRRPNTSFCFLDIRSPGLGDTAMYLCATSRPGGEFYNEQFFGPGTRLTVL.

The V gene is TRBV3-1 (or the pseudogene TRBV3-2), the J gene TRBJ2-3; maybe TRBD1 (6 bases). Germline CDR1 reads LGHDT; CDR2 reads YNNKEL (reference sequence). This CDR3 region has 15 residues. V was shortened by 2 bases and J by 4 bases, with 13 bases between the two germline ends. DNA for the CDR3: TGTGCCAGCAGCCAACGACTTGCAGGGGCAGATACGCAGTATTTT. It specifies CASSQRLAGADTQYF.

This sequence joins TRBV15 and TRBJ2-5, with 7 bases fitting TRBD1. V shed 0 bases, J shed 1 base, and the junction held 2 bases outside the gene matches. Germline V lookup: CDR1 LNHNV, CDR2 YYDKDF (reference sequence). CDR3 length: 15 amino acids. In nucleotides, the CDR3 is TGTGCCACCAGCAGAGATTCAGGGGGCCAAGAGACCCAGTACTTC. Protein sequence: CATSRDSGGQETQYF.

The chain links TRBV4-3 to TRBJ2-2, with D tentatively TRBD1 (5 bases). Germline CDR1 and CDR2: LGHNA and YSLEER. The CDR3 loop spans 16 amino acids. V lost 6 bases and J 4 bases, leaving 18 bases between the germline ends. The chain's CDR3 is CASRVGIGHPTGELFF. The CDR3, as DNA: TGCGCCAGCAGGGTCGGCATAGGACATCCCACCGGGGAGCTGTTTTTT.

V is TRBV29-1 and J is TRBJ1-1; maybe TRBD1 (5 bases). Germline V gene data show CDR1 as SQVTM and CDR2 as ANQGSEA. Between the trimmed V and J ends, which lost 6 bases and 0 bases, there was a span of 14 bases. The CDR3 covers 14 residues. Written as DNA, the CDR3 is TGCAGCGTGGAAAGGGGAGGAGTGAACACTGAAGCTTTCTTT. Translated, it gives CSVERGGVNTEAFF.

This CDR3 reads CASSLGAVMGEKLFF. The CDR3 bases are TGCGCCAGCAGCTTGGGGGCAGTAATGGGCGAAAAACTGTTTTTT. The chain has TRBV5-1 and TRBJ1-4; no clear D gene. The CDR3 runs to 15 residues. Trimming cost V 0 bases and J 8 bases, with 14 bases left between them. Germline CDR1 reads SGHRS; CDR2 reads YFSETQ.